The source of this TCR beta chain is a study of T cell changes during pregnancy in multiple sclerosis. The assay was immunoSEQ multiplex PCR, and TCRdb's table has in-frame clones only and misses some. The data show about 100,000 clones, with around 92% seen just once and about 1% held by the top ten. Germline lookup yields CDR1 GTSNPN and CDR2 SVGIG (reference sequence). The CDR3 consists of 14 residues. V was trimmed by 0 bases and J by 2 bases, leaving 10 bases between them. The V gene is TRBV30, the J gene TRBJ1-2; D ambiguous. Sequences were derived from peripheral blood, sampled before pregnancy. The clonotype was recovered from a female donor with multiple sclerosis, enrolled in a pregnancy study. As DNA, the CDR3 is TGTGCCTGGAGTGTACTTCGCCGAAACTATGGCTACACCTTC. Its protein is CAWSVLRRNYGYTF.